One and the same sample provided the 21 T cell receptor beta chains below, sequenced in a study of blood T cell repertoires in COVID-19. Assay: immunoSEQ multiplex PCR; the TCRdb copy retains only in-frame clones and omits some. Of hundreds of thousands of clones detected, about 82% appear once; the ten largest clones hold approximately 5.1%. Source material: peripheral blood. These receptor sequences come from a man aged 50-60 years with active or convalescent COVID-19.

This chain connects TRBV7-2 to TRBJ1-3; D call uncertain. CDR3 length: 13 amino acids. Trimming stripped 4 bases from V and 2 bases from J, with 6 bases between. CDR1 and CDR2 (germline): SGHTA, FQGNSA. The CDR3 region is CASSSEAGNTIYF. The CDR3 bases are TGTGCCAGCAGCTCCGAGGCTGGAAACACCATATATTTT.

The V call is TRBV4-3, the J call TRBJ2-3; TRBD2 matches 13 bases. Germline trimming cut 3 bases from V and 2 bases from J; bases unmatched to any gene: 2. The CDR3 totals 16 residues. Germline loops: CDR1 LGHNA, CDR2 YSLEER. CDR3 nucleotide sequence: TGCGCCAGCAGCCAGGGACTAGCGGGACTCACAGATACGCAGTATTTT. Its protein is CASSQGLAGLTDTQYF.

This clone was picked up one time. J is TRBJ2-3 and V is TRBV5-1; 7 nucleotides align to TRBD2. The CDR3 sequence is 15 residues long. The germline CDR1 and CDR2 sequences are SGHRS and YFSETQ. V gave up 3 bases and J gave up 5 bases; unmatched junction bases: 9. CDR3 coding DNA: TGCGCCAGCAGCTCTCAGACAGCGGGAAGAGATACGCAGTATTTT. Translation gives CASSSQTAGRDTQYF.

CDR3 amino acids: CASSPDRNSYEQYF. The CDR3 coding sequence is TGTGCCAGCTCCCCGGACAGAAACTCCTACGAGCAGTACTTC. The rearrangement joins TRBV18 to TRBJ2-7; tentatively, D is TRBD1 (6 bases). Between the trimmed V and J ends, which lost 6 bases and 0 bases, there was a span of 12 bases. From germline, CDR1 is KGHSH and CDR2 LQKENI. This CDR3 comprises 14 residues.

This clone has more than one count but fewer than ten. The chain combines TRBV28 with TRBJ1-5; D ambiguous. V lost 8 bases and J 7 bases, leaving 12 bases between the germline ends. Germline V gene lookup returns CDR1 MDHEN and CDR2 SYDVKM. The CDR3 spans 12 residues. CDR3 bases: TGTGCCAGCTACACCGTCGGGCAGCCCCAGCATTTT. The encoded protein is CASYTVGQPQHF.

This chain links TRBV6-5 with TRBJ1-5; no clear D gene. V was shortened by 0 bases and J by 7 bases, with 7 bases between the two germline ends. Germline CDR1 reads MNHEY; CDR2 reads SVGAGI. This CDR3 comprises 13 residues. CDR3 residues: CASSYSRGQPQHF. DNA for the CDR3: TGTGCCAGCAGTTACTCCCGAGGACAGCCCCAGCATTTT.

The genes are TRBV29-1 and TRBJ2-3; 8 nucleotides align to TRBD1. The CDR3 is 16 residues long. Germline V lookup: CDR1 SQVTM, CDR2 ANQGSEA. V lost 0 bases, J lost 1 base, and 6 bases stayed unmatched. DNA of the CDR3: TGCAGCGTTGAAGATACGGACAGGGCTGGCACAGATACGCAGTATTTT. Its translation is CSVEDTDRAGTDTQYF.

This clone was counted a few times. The genes are TRBV19 and TRBJ2-1; 9 nucleotides agree with TRBD1. V shed 3 bases, J shed 2 bases, and the junction held 5 bases outside the gene matches. The CDR3 spans 16 residues. Germline CDR1 is LNHDA and CDR2 is SQIVND (reference sequence). CDR3 sequence reads: CASSILRDRAYNEQFF. Here the CDR3 DNA reads TGTGCCAGTAGTATCCTCCGGGACAGGGCCTACAATGAGCAGTTCTTC.

The chain recombines TRBV6-5 with TRBJ2-3, with TRBD2 identical over 7 bases. With V trimmed by 3 bases and J by 5 bases, 8 bases remained unmatched. The CDR3 is 15 residues long. Germline assignment: CDR1 MNHEY and CDR2 SVGAGI. Here the CDR3 reads CASSYLREKVDTQYF. The DNA for the CDR3 is TGTGCCAGCAGTTATCTGCGGGAGAAAGTAGATACGCAGTATTTT.

The chain joins TRBV5-5 to TRBJ2-4, with 9 bases lining up with TRBD1. V shed 0 bases and J 2 bases; nucleotides not matched to a gene: 3. The germline CDR1 and CDR2 sequences are SGHKS and YYEKEE (reference sequence). This CDR3 spans 16 amino acids. CDR3 bases: TGTGCCAGCAGCTTGGACGGGACAGGGACCAAAAACATTCAGTACTTC. Translating it yields CASSLDGTGTKNIQYF.

The V and J genes are TRBV29-1 and TRBJ2-3; D is uncertain. The V end lost 3 bases, the J end lost 6 bases, and 19 bases lay between the germline ends. Germline CDR1 and CDR2: SQVTM and ANQGSEA. The CDR3 spans 15 residues. CDR3 coding DNA: TGCAGCGTTGATCGAAACTGGGCCGGTGGGGATACGCAGTATTTT. Its translation is CSVDRNWAGGDTQYF.

The rearrangement links TRBV7-8 to TRBJ2-7; the D gene is possibly TRBD2 (6 bases). The V and J ends lost 5 bases and 4 bases respectively, with 15 bases between them. In germline, CDR1 is SGHVS, CDR2 FQNEAQ. The CDR3 consists of 14 residues. DNA of the CDR3: TGTGCCAGCAGCCCGACGACTAGTGTTTACGAGCAGTACTTC. Protein: CASSPTTSVYEQYF.

V usage is TRBV5-1 and J usage is TRBJ2-1, with 11 bases aligning to TRBD2. CDR3 size: 15 residues. V shed 5 bases, J shed 6 bases, and the junction held 7 bases outside the gene matches. CDR1 and CDR2 from the germline V gene are SGHRS and YFSETQ. The CDR3 region has the DNA TGCGCCAGCAGGGACGGGACTAGCGGACGCAATGAGCAGTTCTTC. This translates into CASRDGTSGRNEQFF.

The chain recombines TRBV28 with TRBJ1-4; 10 bases agree with TRBD1. The CDR3 sequence is 16 residues long. V shed 5 bases, J shed 8 bases, and the junction held 11 bases outside the gene matches. CDR1 is MDHEN and CDR2 is SYDVKM in the germline V gene. The CDR3 loop reads CASSLTGTGEKEKLFF. The CDR3 DNA is TGTGCCAGCAGTCTGACTGGGACAGGGGAGAAGGAAAAACTGTTTTTT.

This sequence joins TRBV19 and TRBJ1-3; 8 bases fit TRBD1. From germline, CDR1 is LNHDA and CDR2 SQIVND (reference sequence). The CDR3 has 18 residues. Trimming at V came to 5 bases and at J to 0 bases, leaving 12 bases not matched to a gene. Here the CDR3 reads CASSVGQGRGRSGNTIYF. DNA of the CDR3: TGTGCCAGTAGTGTCGGACAGGGAAGGGGTCGCTCTGGAAACACCATATATTTT.

This rearrangement joins TRBV4-3 to TRBJ1-4; D unclear. There are 15 residues in the CDR3. CDR1 is LGHNA, CDR2 YSLEER, per germline. V shed 1 base and J shed 1 base, with 7 bases lying between them. Written as DNA, the CDR3 is TGCGCCAGCAGCCAAGGCTCCAGAACTAATGAAAAACTGTTTTTT. It encodes CASSQGSRTNEKLFF.

The J gene is TRBJ2-2, the V gene TRBV9; TRBD2 matches at 7 bases. The CDR3 covers 16 residues. Per germline, CDR1 SGDLS and CDR2 YYNGEE. The trim removed 0 bases at V and 6 bases at J, leaving 8 bases unmatched. The CDR3, as DNA: TGTGCCAGCAGCGTAGAGGGCGGGAGAAGGGCCGGGGAGCTGTTTTTT. It translates to CASSVEGGRRAGELFF.

V and J are TRBV2 and TRBJ2-1; D unclear. CDR3 length: 15 residues. Between the trimmed V and J ends, which lost 4 bases and 2 bases, there was a span of 12 bases. Per germline, CDR1 SNHLY and CDR2 FYNNEI. Here the CDR3 reads CASSAERPAYNEQFF. CDR3 sequence (DNA): TGTGCCAGCAGTGCGGAGCGCCCGGCCTACAATGAGCAGTTCTTC. Based on the CDR3 plus reference TRBV2 and TRBJ2-1, the full variable domain is EPEVTQTPSHQVTQMGQEVILRCVPISNHLYFYWYRQILGQKVEFLVSFYNNEISEKSEIFDDQFSVERPDGSNFTLKIRSTKLEDSAMYFCASSAERPAYNEQFFGPGTRLTVL.

This chain uses TRBV12-3 or TRBV12-4 with TRBJ2-3; no reliable D call. The ends were cut back, 2 bases at V and 2 bases at J, with 5 bases in the middle. The CDR3 has 13 residues. DNA of the CDR3: TGTGCCAGCAGTTTATTCCTCACAGATACGCAGTATTTT. It translates to CASSLFLTDTQYF.

V and J are TRBV4-2 and TRBJ1-6; 7 bases map to TRBD1. The V segment lost 2 bases and the J segment 5 bases; nucleotides outside the gene matches: 15. This CDR3 has 19 amino acids. The V gene's germline CDR1 is LGHNA and CDR2 YNFKEQ. Here the CDR3 DNA reads TGTGCCAGCAGCCAAAACACGGGACAGAGCCTGGGGGATAATTCACCCCTCCACTTT. This sequence encodes CASSQNTGQSLGDNSPLHF.

The CDR3 reads CASSLRNTGELFF. The CDR3 DNA reads TGTGCCAGCAGTTTACGGAACACCGGGGAGCTGTTTTTT. V and J are TRBV12-3 or TRBV12-4 and TRBJ2-2; D remains unclear. V dropped 2 bases and J dropped 1 base, with 2 bases sitting between them. The CDR3 length is 13 residues.